A selection of T cell receptor beta chains follows, all from one sample in a study of control samples from healthy donors and cancer patients. The method was immunoSEQ multiplex PCR; TCRdb's version includes in-frame clones alone and lacks a portion of them. The repertoire consists of 150,000 to 200,000 clones, with almost 90% occurring once and the leading ten covering around 1.4%. The sequenced material came from blood. The receptors shown here come from a woman between 45 and 60 years old in good health. Each CDR3 is given with its conserved first and last residue. A D gene is named only where the DNA matches it firmly. Expanded clones are given a class, and other clones once, few, many or no size at all.

>TRBJ2-5|.|TRBV5-1|.
TGCGCCAGCAGCTTCGGGGGCGCAGAGACCCAGTACTTC
CASSFGGAETQYF
>TRBJ2-7|.|TRBV5-5|once
TGTGCCAGCAGCTTATACGGGACCCAAGACTACGAGCAGTACTTC
CASSLYGTQDYEQYF
>TRBJ2-3|TRBD2|TRBV7-8|.
TGTGCCAGCAGCTTAGGACTAGCGGGGGGGCTTGGCGCAGATACGCAGTATTTT
CASSLGLAGGLGADTQYF
>TRBJ2-3|TRBD2|TRBV11-2|.
TGTGCCAGCAGCTTATCGGCGGCTAGCGGGGGGGCCCCTACGCAGTATTTT
CASSLSAASGGAPTQYF
>TRBJ1-1|.|TRBV5-4|.
TGTGCCAGCAGCTTGGAGGCGGAGACTGAAGCTTTCTTT
CASSLEAETEAFF
>TRBJ2-1|.|TRBV7-2|.
TGTGCCTCTTTCCCCGGTAGGCCTTACAATGAGCAGTTCTTC
CASFPGRPYNEQFF
>TRBJ2-5|.|TRBV5-1|.
TGCGCCAGCACTAGGATGGGGGAGACCCAGTACTTC
CASTRMGETQYF
>TRBJ2-3|.|TRBV9|.
TGTGCCAGCAGCGTAGACAGCACAGATACGCAGTATTTT
CASSVDSTDTQYF
>TRBJ2-7|.|TRBV19|few
TGTGCCAGTAGTAAAGGGACCTTCGCAACCAACGAGCAGTACTTC
CASSKGTFATNEQYF
>TRBJ1-2|TRBD1|TRBV5-4|.
TGTGCCAGCAGCTTGGAACAGGGGGCTGGTGGCTACACCTTC
CASSLEQGAGGYTF
>TRBJ2-5|TRBD1|TRBV7-2|.
TGTGCCAGCAGCCCCCCCGGAGTCAGGGGGAAAACCCAGTACTTC
CASSPPGVRGKTQYF
>TRBJ2-5|TRBD2|TRBV5-1|.
TGCGCCAGCAGCTCCACACCGGGGGGGGGCGTGGAGACCCAGTACTTC
CASSSTPGGGVETQYF
>TRBJ1-6|.|TRBV9|.
TGTGCCAGCAGCGTAAACTCTGGGACCCTCCACTTT
CASSVNSGTLHF
>TRBJ2-1|.|TRBV24-1|.
TGTGCCACCGCCGGGCCGAACAATGAGCAGTTCTTC
CATAGPNNEQFF
>TRBJ1-6|.|TRBV28|.
TGTGCCAGCAGTCAGCGGCGGAGGGGCTATAATTCACCCCTCCACTTT
CASSQRRRGYNSPLHF
>TRBJ2-5|.|TRBV18|.
TGTGCCAGCTCACCTTTGAGGGCGGAGACCCAGTACTTC
CASSPLRAETQYF
>TRBJ2-3|.|TRBV7-8|.
TGTGCCAGCAGGGGGTTCGCTCAGAGCACAGATACGCAGTATTTT
CASRGFAQSTDTQYF
>TRBJ2-7|.|TRBV3-1/TRBV3-2|.
TGTGCCAGCAGCCAAGTGGTCAGGGGAGTTAACGAGCAGTACTTC
CASSQVVRGVNEQYF
>TRBJ1-2|.|TRBV10-3|.
TGTGCCATCAGTGACTCTACGGACAGACAAGATGGCTACACCTTC
CAISDSTDRQDGYTF
>TRBJ2-2|.|TRBV9|.
TGTGCCAGCAGCGTAGGGGGTTGGAGCCGCCAGGGGGGCACCGGGGAGCTGTTTTTT
CASSVGGWSRQGGTGELFF
>TRBJ1-2|.|TRBV3-1/TRBV3-2|.
TGTGCCAGCAGTCCTATGCTCAACTATGGCTACACCTTC
CASSPMLNYGYTF
>TRBJ2-1|TRBD2|TRBV29-1|.
TGCAGCGTTGAAGGGACTAGCGGGAGAAGGGGTGAGCAGTTCTTC
CSVEGTSGRRGEQFF
>TRBJ1-2|TRBD1|TRBV27|once
TGTGCCAGCAGTTTAAGAGGCAGGGGGAACTATGGCTACACCTTC
CASSLRGRGNYGYTF
>TRBJ1-4|.|TRBV19|.
TGTGCCAGGGGGGGTGCAACTAATGAAAAACTGTTTTTT
CARGGATNEKLFF
>TRBJ2-2|.|TRBV19|few
TGTGCCAGCTGGGTCACCGGGGAGCTGTTTTTT
CASWVTGELFF
>TRBJ2-1|TRBD2|TRBV27|.
TGTGCCAGCAGTAAACCGGGACTAGCGGGGGAATTACACAATGAGCAGTTCTTC
CASSKPGLAGELHNEQFF
>TRBJ2-7|TRBD2|TRBV12-5|once
TGTGCTAGTGCCCTCAGCGGGAGTAGGTCCTACGAGCAGTACTTC
CASALSGSRSYEQYF
>TRBJ1-1|.|TRBV9|.
TGTGCCAGCAGCCCTATGGGTGGGGCAGGGGCCACTGAAGCTTTCTTT
CASSPMGGAGATEAFF
>TRBJ1-3|.|TRBV27|.
TGTGCCAGCAGCGCCCTCTCCTCTGGAAACACCATATATTTT
CASSALSSGNTIYF
>TRBJ1-2|.|TRBV28|.
TGTGCCAGCAGTGCCTCGGCAAGGGCTGGCTACACCTTC
CASSASARAGYTF
>TRBJ1-1|.|TRBV5-1|.
TGCGCCAGCAGCTTGGGGCGGGGTCGGGGGAACACTGAAGCTTTCTTT
CASSLGRGRGNTEAFF
>TRBJ1-5|.|TRBV30|.
TGTGCCTGGAGTGTACCATATCAGCCCCAGCATTTT
CAWSVPYQPQHF
>TRBJ2-7|.|TRBV7-8|.
TGTGCCAGCAGCTATTCCGGACGAACACGGGGCGGAGGAACCTACGAGCAGTACTTC
CASSYSGRTRGGGTYEQYF
>TRBJ1-6|.|TRBV7-2|.
TGTGCCAGCAGCTCTCACGGACGTTCACCCCTCCACTTT
CASSSHGRSPLHF
>TRBJ2-2|TRBD1|TRBV4-1|few
TGCGCCAGCAGCCAGACAGGGGCCCCTTACACCGGGGAGCTGTTTTTT
CASSQTGAPYTGELFF
>TRBJ1-6|.|TRBV2|.
TGTGCCAGCAGTGAAGGGGCCTGGACGAATAATTCACCCCTCCACTTT
CASSEGAWTNNSPLHF
>TRBJ1-1|TRBD1|TRBV7-2|few
TGTGCCAGCAGCCCTCCGGGACAGGGTACTGAAGCTTTCTTT
CASSPPGQGTEAFF
>TRBJ1-1|.|TRBV4-3|.
TGCGCCAGCAGCCAAGACCCCCGACAGGCTAACACTGAAGCTTTCTTT
CASSQDPRQANTEAFF
>TRBJ1-3|.|TRBV5-1|once
TGCGCCAGCAGCTTGGCTGAGGGCTCTGGAAACACCATATATTTT
CASSLAEGSGNTIYF
>TRBJ2-3|TRBD1|TRBV6-1|.
TGTGCCAGCAGTGAAGCGCGCCTACAGGGGGTAGTTGGCACAGATACGCAGTATTTT
CASSEARLQGVVGTDTQYF
>TRBJ1-2|.|TRBV7-9|few
TGTGCCAGCAGCCCCTCGCCAGGGCGAACTCTCTATGGCTACACCTTC
CASSPSPGRTLYGYTF